Presented here are 11 T cell receptor beta chains from one specimen sequenced in a study of human T cells and chemical hapten exposure. TCRdb recomputed calls from the RACE reads with MiXCR, one row per CDR3 protein. This table holds fewer than 350,000 distinct CDR3 sequences, approximately 8% found once. Described time point: pre-sensitization, week 0. The treatment: therapeutic diphenylcyclopropenone sensitization with weekly scalp DPC. The sequencing here drew on whole blood, taken in connection with sensitization to the hapten diphenylcyclopropenone (DPC). All receptors derive from a man between 18 and 29 years old with alopecia areata. Some clones in this sample may be carry-over from other donors' samples.

This sequence joins TRBV29-1 and TRBJ2-3, with TRBD1 as a possible D gene (6 bases). Germline V gene sequence: CDR1 SQVTM, CDR2 ANQGSEA. The CDR3 length is 13 residues. Trimming removed 4 bases from V and 2 bases from J, with 10 bases in between. The CDR3 sequence is CSVGTEPTDTQYF. As DNA, the CDR3 is TGCAGCGTTGGGACAGAACCCACAGATACGCAGTATTTT.

A few counts support this clonotype. The chain recombines TRBV7-2 with TRBJ1-1; TRBD1 is a possible D gene (5 bases). CDR3 length: 13 amino acids. The V and J ends lost 8 bases and 1 base respectively, with 11 bases between them. CDR1 SGHTA and CDR2 FQGNSA come from the germline V gene. The CDR3 nucleotides are TGTGCCAGCGGGGGGATTTCGAACACTGAAGCTTTCTTT. Amino acids: CASGGISNTEAFF.

This clonotype has a count of ten or more. The chain employs TRBV10-3 and TRBJ2-7; TRBD2 is a possible D gene (7 bases). V gave up 6 bases and J gave up 4 bases, with 13 bases separating them. The germline V gene has CDR1 ENHRY and CDR2 SYGVKD. The CDR3 consists of 13 residues. CDR3 amino acids: CAIRKQGLYEQYF. The CDR3, as DNA: TGTGCCATCAGAAAACAGGGACTATACGAGCAGTACTTC.

The sample holds a few counts of this clonotype. V is TRBV24-1 and J is TRBJ2-3, with 7 bases matching TRBD1. The CDR3 has 15 residues. Germline V gene data show CDR1 as KGHDR and CDR2 as SFDVKD. V was pared by 5 bases and J by 2 bases, with 6 bases of the junction left unmatched. The CDR3 protein is CATSAQGQTTDTQYF. As DNA, the CDR3 is TGTGCCACCAGTGCTCAGGGACAGACCACAGATACGCAGTATTTT.

This clonotype was detected many times. V usage is TRBV4-3 and J usage is TRBJ1-6; perhaps TRBD1 as D (5 bases). With 1 base removed from V and 7 bases from J, the gap between germline ends came to 14 bases. Germline lookup yields CDR1 LGHNA and CDR2 YSLEER. This CDR3 is built from 16 residues. The CDR3 protein is CASSQVLSRENSPLHF. Written as DNA, the CDR3 is TGCGCCAGCAGCCAAGTCCTCTCCAGGGAGAATTCACCCCTCCACTTT.

This sequence joins TRBV9 and TRBJ1-1, with 7 bases matching TRBD1. The CDR3 is 14 amino acids. Germline CDR1 reads SGDLS; CDR2 reads YYNGEE. V lost 3 bases, J lost 7 bases, and 9 bases stayed unmatched. CDR3 region: CASSARQGRIEAFF. DNA for the CDR3: TGTGCCAGCAGCGCCCGACAGGGAAGAATTGAAGCTTTCTTT.

Only a few counts were recorded for this clonotype. CDR3 bases: TGTGCCAGCAGTCATGGGGGGGCCTATGGCTACACCTTC. This sequence encodes CASSHGGAYGYTF. The V and J genes are TRBV7-2 and TRBJ1-2; possible D gene TRBD1, 6 bases. The CDR3 is 13 residues long. Trimming took 6 bases from V and 4 from J, leaving 12 bases between them. Germline values: CDR1 SGHTA, CDR2 FQGNSA.

There are many counts of this clonotype. This rearrangement joins TRBV7-9 to TRBJ2-7; D might be TRBD1 or TRBD2, each matching 5 bases. CDR3 length: 16 residues. Germline values: CDR1 SEHNR, CDR2 FQNEAQ (reference sequence). The V end was cut by 7 bases, the J end by 3 bases, with 22 bases between. The CDR3 reads CASNSKVGTYDYEQYF. The CDR3 nucleotides are TGTGCCAGCAACTCTAAGGTCGGGACCTATGACTACGAGCAGTACTTC.

The chain has TRBV5-1 and TRBJ2-1; TRBD2 might be the D (5 bases). Germline V CDR1 and CDR2: SGHRS, YFSETQ. The length of the CDR3 is 13 residues. The V end lost 4 bases, the J end lost 5 bases, and 10 bases lay between the germline ends. CDR3 sequence: CASSPDYNNEQFF. The CDR3 DNA reads as TGCGCCAGCAGCCCAGACTACAACAATGAGCAGTTCTTC.

The chain employs TRBV10-3 and TRBJ1-5, with D possibly being TRBD1 (5 bases). The germline V gene encodes CDR1 ENHRY and CDR2 SYGVKD. The CDR3 runs 17 residues. The V end lost 0 bases, the J end lost 0 bases, and 12 bases lay between the germline ends. The CDR3, as DNA: TGTGCCATCAGTGAGTCCCAACAGGCATATAGCAATCAGCCCCAGCATTTT. This translates into CAISESQQAYSNQPQHF.

This clonotype has ten or more counts. This chain uses TRBV4-1 with TRBJ2-1; 10 positions agree with TRBD1. The CDR3 is 15 residues long. CDR1 MGHRA and CDR2 YSYEKL come from the germline V gene. The V gene end was trimmed by 2 bases and the J gene end by 9 bases; junction bases not matched to a gene: 7. DNA of the CDR3: TGCGCCAGCAGCCAACTACCGGGACAGGGGTCTGAGCAGTTCTTC. Protein: CASSQLPGQGSEQFF.